Given below is one T cell receptor (beta chain) in context. Its matching antigen is unknown. V lost 4 bases and J 4 bases, leaving 19 bases between the germline ends. CDR1 and CDR2 (germline): MGHRA, YSYEKL. The CDR3 runs 16 residues. The data derive from a study of shared clonotypes between healthy human individuals. The study, taken as a whole, reports: Larger estimated richness was generally seen in naive subsets than in memory subsets. Few donors limited the genetic and exposure-history diversity represented. Rarefaction showed sorted-subset sequencing was incomplete despite large depth.

In the authors' workflow: Filtering differed since immunoSEQ provided only junctions, with no quality scores. The assay was immunoSEQ multiplex PCR, and TCRdb's table has in-frame clones only and misses some. Clone size and the V and J calls come from that table; the DNA yielded D and trimming. The sample consists of approximately 2.5 million clones, 93% of them appearing once. This TCR was recovered from a man aged 18 to 29 in good health. Some clones in this sample may be carry-over from other donors' samples. This chain links TRBV4-1 with TRBJ1-1, with D perhaps matching TRBD1 (6 bases). What was sequenced was naive CD4+ T cells from PBMCs. Noted subset: CD45RA+ positively selected. The CDR3 region has the DNA TGCGCCAGCAGCCCTTTGACGGGGGGCCGGTTCACTGAAGCTTTCTTT. It is translated as CASSPLTGGRFTEAFF.